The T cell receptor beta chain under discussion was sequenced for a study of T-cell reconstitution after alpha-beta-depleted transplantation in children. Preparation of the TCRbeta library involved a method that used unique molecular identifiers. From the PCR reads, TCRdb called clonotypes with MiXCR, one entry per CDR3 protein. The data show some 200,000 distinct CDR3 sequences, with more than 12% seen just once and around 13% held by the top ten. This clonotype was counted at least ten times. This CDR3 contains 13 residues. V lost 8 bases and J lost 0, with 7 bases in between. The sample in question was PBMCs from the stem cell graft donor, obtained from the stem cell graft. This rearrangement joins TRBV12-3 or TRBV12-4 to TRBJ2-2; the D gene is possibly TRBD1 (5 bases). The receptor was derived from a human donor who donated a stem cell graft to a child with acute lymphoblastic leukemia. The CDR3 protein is CASGHTNTGELFF. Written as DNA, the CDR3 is TGTGCCAGCGGACACACGAACACCGGGGAGCTGTTTTTT.